Detailed here is one T cell receptor (beta chain). Its antigen is unknown. The CDR3 has 13 amino acids. Trimming removed 2 bases at V and 2 bases at J, with 7 bases between. Germline values: CDR1 SGHNT, CDR2 YYREEE (reference sequence). The source of the sample is a study of cytomegalovirus exposure and HLA in healthy donors. Study as a whole: Unique TCRs from HLA-typed donors, around 93 million of them, were held in an early data release. Study-wide points: Apparent HLA restriction characterized most CMV-associated TCR beta chains in a later analysis. Apart from CMV serostatus, no immune exposure information was available. Fewer N-insertions than the roughly 670-donor mean were reportedly shown by an Asian-associated ancestry cluster in a later analysis.

The study ran its PCR with 60 Vbeta and 13 Jbeta primers. Here immunoSEQ multiplex PCR was the method, and the copy in TCRdb shows in-frame clones only, minus some. This table holds under 95,000 clones. The TCR was taken from a man aged 45 to 65 in good health and CMV-seronegative. The V gene is TRBV5-4, the J gene TRBJ1-2; D is unresolved. Sequencing was carried out using PBMCs. Here the CDR3 reads CASSFEGNYGYTF. DNA of the CDR3: TGTGCCAGCAGCTTCGAGGGAAACTATGGCTACACCTTC.